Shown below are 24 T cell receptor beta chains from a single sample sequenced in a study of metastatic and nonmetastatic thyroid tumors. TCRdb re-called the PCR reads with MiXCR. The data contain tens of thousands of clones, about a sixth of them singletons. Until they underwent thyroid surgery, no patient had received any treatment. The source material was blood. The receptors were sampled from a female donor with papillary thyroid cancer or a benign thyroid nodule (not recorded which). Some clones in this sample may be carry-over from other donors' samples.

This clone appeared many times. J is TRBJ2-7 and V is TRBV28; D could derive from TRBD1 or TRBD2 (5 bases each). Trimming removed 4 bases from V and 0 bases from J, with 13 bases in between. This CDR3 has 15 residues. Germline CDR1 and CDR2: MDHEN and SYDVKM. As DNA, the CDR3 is TGTGCCAGCAGTTCAACCGGGACGCTCTCCTACGAGCAGTACTTC. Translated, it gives CASSSTGTLSYEQYF.

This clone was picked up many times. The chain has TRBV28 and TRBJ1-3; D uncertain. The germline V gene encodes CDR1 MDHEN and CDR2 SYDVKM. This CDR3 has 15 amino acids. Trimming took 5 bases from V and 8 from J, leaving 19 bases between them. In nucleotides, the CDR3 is TGTGCCAGCAGTCTTCCGGGAGGGCAAGCGGACACCATATATTTT. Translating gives CASSLPGGQADTIYF. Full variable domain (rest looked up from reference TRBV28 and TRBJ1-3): DVKVTQSSRYLVKRTGEKVFLECVQDMDHENMFWYRQDPGLGLRLIYFSYDVKMKEKGDIPEGYSVSREKKERFSLILESASTNQTSMYLCASSLPGGQADTIYFGEGSWLTVV.

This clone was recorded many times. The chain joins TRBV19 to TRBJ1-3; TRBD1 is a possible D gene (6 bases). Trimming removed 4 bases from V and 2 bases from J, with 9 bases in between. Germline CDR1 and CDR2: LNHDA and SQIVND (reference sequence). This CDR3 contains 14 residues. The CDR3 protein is CASSSPGAGNTIYF. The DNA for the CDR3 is TGTGCCAGTAGTAGTCCAGGGGCTGGAAACACCATATATTTT. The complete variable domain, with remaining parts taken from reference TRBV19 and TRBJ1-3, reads DGGITQSPKYLFRKEGQNVTLSCEQNLNHDAMYWYRQDPGQGLRLIYYSQIVNDFQKGDIAEGYSVSREKKESFPLTVTSAQKNPTAFYLCASSSPGAGNTIYFGEGSWLTVV.

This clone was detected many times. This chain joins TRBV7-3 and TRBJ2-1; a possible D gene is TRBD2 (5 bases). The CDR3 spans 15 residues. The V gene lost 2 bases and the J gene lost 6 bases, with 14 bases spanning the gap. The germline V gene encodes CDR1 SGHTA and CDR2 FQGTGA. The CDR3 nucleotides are TGTGCCAGCAGCTTATTTGGCGGGCCACCCAATGAGCAGTTCTTC. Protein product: CASSLFGGPPNEQFF.

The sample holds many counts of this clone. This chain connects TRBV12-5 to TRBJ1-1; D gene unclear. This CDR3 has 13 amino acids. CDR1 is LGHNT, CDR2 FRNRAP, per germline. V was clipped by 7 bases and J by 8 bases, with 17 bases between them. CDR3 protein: CASAARAHQEAFF. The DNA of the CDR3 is TGTGCTAGTGCTGCGAGAGCGCACCAGGAAGCTTTCTTT.

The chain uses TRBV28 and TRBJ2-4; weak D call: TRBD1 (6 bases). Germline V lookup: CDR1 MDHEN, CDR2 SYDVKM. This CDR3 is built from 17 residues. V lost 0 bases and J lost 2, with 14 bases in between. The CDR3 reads CASSLCGGRGSKNIQYF. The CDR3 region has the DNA TGTGCCAGCAGTTTATGTGGGGGCAGAGGCTCCAAAAACATTCAGTACTTC.

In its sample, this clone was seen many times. CDR3 nucleotides: TGCAGCGAGATTTCGGGGTTCGTACCTAACACCGGGGAGCTGTTTTTT. Translated, it gives CSEISGFVPNTGELFF. This rearrangement joins TRBV29-1 to TRBJ2-2; the D gene is possibly TRBD2 (5 bases). In germline, CDR1 is SQVTM, CDR2 ANQGSEA. This CDR3 spans 16 amino acids. Trimming pared 7 bases from V and 2 bases from J, leaving 20 bases between.

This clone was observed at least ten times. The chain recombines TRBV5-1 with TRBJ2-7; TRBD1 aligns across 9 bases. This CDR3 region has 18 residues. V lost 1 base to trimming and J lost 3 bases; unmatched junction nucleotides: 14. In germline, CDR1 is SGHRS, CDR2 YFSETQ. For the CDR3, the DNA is TGCGCCAGCAGCTTGAAGTTCAACAGCGCGGGACAGGGCTACGAGCAGTACTTC. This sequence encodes CASSLKFNSAGQGYEQYF.

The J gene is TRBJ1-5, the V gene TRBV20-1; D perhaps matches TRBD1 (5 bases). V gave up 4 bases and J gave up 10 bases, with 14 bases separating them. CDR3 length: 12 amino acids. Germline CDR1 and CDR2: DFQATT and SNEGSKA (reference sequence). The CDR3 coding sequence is TGCAGTGCTATCAGGGAAAGTCATCCCCAGCATTTT. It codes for CSAIRESHPQHF.

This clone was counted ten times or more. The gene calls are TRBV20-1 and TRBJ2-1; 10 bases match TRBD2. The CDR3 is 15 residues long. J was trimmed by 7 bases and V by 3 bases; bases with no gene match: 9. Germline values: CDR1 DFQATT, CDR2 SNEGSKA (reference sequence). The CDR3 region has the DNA TGCAGTGCTAGTCTAGCGGGAGCCTTCGGGAATGAGCAGTTCTTC. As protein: CSASLAGAFGNEQFF.

CDR3 nucleotides: TGTGCCAGTAGCCACAGGTGGTCTCCGACCCAGCATTTT. Translated, it gives CASSHRWSPTQHF. The genes are TRBV19 and TRBJ1-5; D possibly corresponds to TRBD1 (5 bases). This CDR3 has 13 amino acids. Germline loops: CDR1 LNHDA, CDR2 SQIVND (reference sequence). V lost 6 bases to trimming and J lost 11 bases, with 17 bases between them. The variable domain in full, completed from reference TRBV19 and TRBJ1-5, reads DGGITQSPKYLFRKEGQNVTLSCEQNLNHDAMYWYRQDPGQGLRLIYYSQIVNDFQKGDIAEGYSVSREKKESFPLTVTSAQKNPTAFYLCASSHRWSPTQHFGDGTRLSIL.

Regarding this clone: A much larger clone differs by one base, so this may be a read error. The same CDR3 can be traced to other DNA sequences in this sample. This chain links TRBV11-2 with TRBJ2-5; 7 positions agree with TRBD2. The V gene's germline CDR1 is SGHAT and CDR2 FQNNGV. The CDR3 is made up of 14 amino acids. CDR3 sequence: CASSLCSGKETQYF. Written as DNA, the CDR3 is TGTGCCAGCAGCTTATGCAGCGGGAAAGAGACCCAATACTTC.

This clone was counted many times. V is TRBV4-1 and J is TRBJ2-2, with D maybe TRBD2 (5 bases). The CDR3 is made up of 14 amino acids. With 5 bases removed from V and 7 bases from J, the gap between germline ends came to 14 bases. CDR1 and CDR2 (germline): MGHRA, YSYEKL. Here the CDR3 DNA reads TGCGCCAGCAGCTTCATGGGAGTTGACGGGGAGCTGTTTTTT. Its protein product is CASSFMGVDGELFF.

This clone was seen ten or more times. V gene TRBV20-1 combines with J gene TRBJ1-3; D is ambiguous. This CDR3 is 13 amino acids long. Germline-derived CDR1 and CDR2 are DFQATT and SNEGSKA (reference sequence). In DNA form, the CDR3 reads TGCAGCCCTTCGGATCTCTCTGGAAACACCATATATTTT. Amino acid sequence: CSPSDLSGNTIYF.

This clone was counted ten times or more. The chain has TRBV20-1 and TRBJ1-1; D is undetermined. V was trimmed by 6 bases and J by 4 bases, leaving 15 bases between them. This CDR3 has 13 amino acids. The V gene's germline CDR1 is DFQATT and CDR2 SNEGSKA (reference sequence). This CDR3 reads CSAQSVGSTEAFF. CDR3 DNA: TGCAGTGCCCAATCAGTGGGGTCCACTGAAGCTTTCTTT.

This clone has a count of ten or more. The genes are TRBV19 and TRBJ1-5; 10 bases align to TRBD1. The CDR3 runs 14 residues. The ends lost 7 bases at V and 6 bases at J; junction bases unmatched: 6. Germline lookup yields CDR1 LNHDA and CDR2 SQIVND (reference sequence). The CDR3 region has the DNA TGTGCCAGTACCACGGGACAGGGGACTCAGCCCCAGCATTTT. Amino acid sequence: CASTTGQGTQPQHF. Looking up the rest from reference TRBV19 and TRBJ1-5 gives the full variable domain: DGGITQSPKYLFRKEGQNVTLSCEQNLNHDAMYWYRQDPGQGLRLIYYSQIVNDFQKGDIAEGYSVSREKKESFPLTVTSAQKNPTAFYLCASTTGQGTQPQHFGDGTRLSIL.

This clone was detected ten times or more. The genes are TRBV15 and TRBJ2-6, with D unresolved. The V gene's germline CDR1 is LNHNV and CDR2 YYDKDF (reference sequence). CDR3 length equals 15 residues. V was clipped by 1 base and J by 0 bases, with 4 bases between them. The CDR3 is CATSRGDSGANVLTF. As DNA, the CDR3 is TGTGCCACCAGCAGAGGGGACTCTGGGGCCAACGTCCTGACTTTC.

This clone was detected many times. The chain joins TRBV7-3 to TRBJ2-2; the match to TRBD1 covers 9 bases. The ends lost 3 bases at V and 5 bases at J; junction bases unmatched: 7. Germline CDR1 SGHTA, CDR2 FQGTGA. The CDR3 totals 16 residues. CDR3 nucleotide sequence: TGTGCCAGCAGCTTTACAGGGGGCGCTACTACCGGGGAGCTGTTTTTT. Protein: CASSFTGGATTGELFF.

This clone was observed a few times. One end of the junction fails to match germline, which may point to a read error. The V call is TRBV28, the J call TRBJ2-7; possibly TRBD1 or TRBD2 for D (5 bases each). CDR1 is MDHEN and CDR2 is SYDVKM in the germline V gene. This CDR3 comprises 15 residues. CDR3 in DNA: TGTGCCAGCAGCCCCTCCGGGACCTTTCGTTACGATCAGTACTTC. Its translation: CASSPSGTFRYDQYF.

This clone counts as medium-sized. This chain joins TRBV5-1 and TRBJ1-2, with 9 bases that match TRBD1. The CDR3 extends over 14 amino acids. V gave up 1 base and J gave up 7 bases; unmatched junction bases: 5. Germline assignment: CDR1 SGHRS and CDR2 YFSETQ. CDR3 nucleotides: TGCGCCAGCAGCTTGACAGGGGGCGCGGTTGGCTACACCTTC. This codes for CASSLTGGAVGYTF. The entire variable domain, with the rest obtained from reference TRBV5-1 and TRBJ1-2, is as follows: KAGVTQTPRYLIKTRGQQVTLSCSPISGHRSVSWYQQTPGQGLQFLFEYFSETQRNKGNFPGRFSGRQFSNSRSEMNVSTLELGDSALYLCASSLTGGAVGYTFGSGTRLTVV.

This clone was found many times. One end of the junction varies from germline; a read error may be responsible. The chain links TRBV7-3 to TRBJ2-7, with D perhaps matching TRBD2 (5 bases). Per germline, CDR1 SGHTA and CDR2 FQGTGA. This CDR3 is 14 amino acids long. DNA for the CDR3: TGTGCCAGCAGGTTAACGGCGGGTCCCTACGAGCAGTACTTC. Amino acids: CASRLTAGPYEQYF.

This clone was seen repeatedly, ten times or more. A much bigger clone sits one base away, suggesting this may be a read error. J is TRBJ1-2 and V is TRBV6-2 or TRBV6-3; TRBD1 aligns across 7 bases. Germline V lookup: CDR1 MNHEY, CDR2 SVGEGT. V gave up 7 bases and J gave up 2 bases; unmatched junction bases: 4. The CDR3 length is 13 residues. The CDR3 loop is CASNKGQNYGYTF. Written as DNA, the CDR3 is TGTGCCAGCAACAAGGGACAGAACTATGGCTACACCTTC.

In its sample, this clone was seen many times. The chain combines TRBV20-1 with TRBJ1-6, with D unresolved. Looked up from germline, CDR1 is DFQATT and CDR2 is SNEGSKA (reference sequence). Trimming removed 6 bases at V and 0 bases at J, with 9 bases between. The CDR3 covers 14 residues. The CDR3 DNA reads TGCAGTGCCCGCTCCGGCTCCTATAATTCACCCCTCCACTTT. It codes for CSARSGSYNSPLHF.

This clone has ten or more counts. DNA for the CDR3: TGTGCCAGCAGTGAAGGTTTTGTATCTCGCACTGAAGCTTTCTTT. Its translation: CASSEGFVSRTEAFF. This chain joins TRBV6-1 and TRBJ1-1; D ambiguous. Germline lookup yields CDR1 MNHNS and CDR2 SASEGT. Trimming took 1 base from V and 4 from J, leaving 13 bases between them. This CDR3 region has 15 residues.